The rows below give T cell receptor beta chains drawn from one sample of a study of shared clonotypes between healthy human individuals. Using immunoSEQ multiplex PCR, the repertoire was profiled, and TCRdb retains in-frame clones only, with some absent. The sample includes about 2.1 million clones, 85% to 95% of them seen just once. The material sequenced was naive CD8+ T cells from PBMCs. Receptors originate from a man aged 18 to 29 in good health. Some clones in this sample may be carry-over from other donors' samples. Both conserved end residues are part of each CDR3. Each record gives: CDR3 protein, CDR3 DNA, V gene, J gene, clone size, D gene. D genes are given only for firm matches. Rows may omit the clone size; those that give it use once, few, many or a size class.

CDR3 protein: CASSVGSSSEQYF; CDR3 DNA: TGTGCCAGCAGCGTAGGGAGTAGCTCCGAGCAGTACTTC; V gene: TRBV9; J gene: TRBJ2-7; clone size: .; D gene: .
CDR3 protein: CASSHSSGSPSATDTQYF; CDR3 DNA: TGTGCCAGCAGCCACTCTAGCGGGAGTCCGTCCGCCACAGATACGCAGTATTTT; V gene: TRBV7-9; J gene: TRBJ2-3; clone size: .; D gene: TRBD2
CDR3 protein: CASSSVRGGSYEQYF; CDR3 DNA: TGCGCCAGCAGCTCAGTTCGGGGCGGATCCTACGAGCAGTACTTC; V gene: TRBV4-1; J gene: TRBJ2-7; clone size: .; D gene: .
CDR3 protein: CAIRWGPGQGANEQYF; CDR3 DNA: TGTGCCATCAGGTGGGGTCCGGGGCAGGGGGCAAACGAGCAGTACTTC; V gene: TRBV10-3; J gene: TRBJ2-7; clone size: once; D gene: TRBD1
CDR3 protein: CAIWASGDTQYF; CDR3 DNA: TGTGCCATCTGGGCTAGCGGAGATACGCAGTATTTT; V gene: TRBV7-9; J gene: TRBJ2-3; clone size: .; D gene: TRBD2
CDR3 protein: CAISGPGDYEQYF; CDR3 DNA: TGTGCCATCAGTGGTCCAGGGGACTACGAGCAGTACTTC; V gene: TRBV10-3; J gene: TRBJ2-7; clone size: .; D gene: .
CDR3 protein: CASSAGLAGDVYEQYF; CDR3 DNA: TGTGCCAGCAGTGCGGGACTAGCGGGAGACGTCTACGAGCAGTACTTC; V gene: TRBV28; J gene: TRBJ2-7; clone size: .; D gene: TRBD2
CDR3 protein: CASSLGALGNEQFF; CDR3 DNA: TGTGCCAGCAGTCTAGGCGCCTTAGGGAATGAGCAGTTCTTC; V gene: TRBV27; J gene: TRBJ2-1; clone size: .; D gene: .
CDR3 protein: CASSQGSQGVQETQYF; CDR3 DNA: TGCGCCAGCAGCCAAGGGTCCCAGGGTGTTCAAGAGACCCAGTACTTC; V gene: TRBV4-1; J gene: TRBJ2-5; clone size: .; D gene: .
CDR3 protein: CASSLGATQPQHF; CDR3 DNA: TGTGCCAGCAGTTTAGGGGCGACTCAGCCCCAGCATTTT; V gene: TRBV27; J gene: TRBJ1-5; clone size: .; D gene: .
CDR3 protein: CAWRGGLDIQYF; CDR3 DNA: TGTGCCTGGAGGGGGGGCCTAGACATTCAGTACTTC; V gene: TRBV30; J gene: TRBJ2-4; clone size: .; D gene: .
CDR3 protein: CASSPIRDEQFF; CDR3 DNA: TGTGCCAGCTCACCGATACGGGATGAGCAGTTCTTC; V gene: TRBV18; J gene: TRBJ2-1; clone size: .; D gene: .
CDR3 protein: CASSLGGRGEQYF; CDR3 DNA: TGTGCCAGCAGCTTAGGGGGGAGAGGGGAGCAGTACTTC; V gene: TRBV7-2; J gene: TRBJ2-7; clone size: .; D gene: .
CDR3 protein: CASSERGNTEAFF; CDR3 DNA: TGTGCCAGCAGTGAGAGGGGTAACACTGAAGCTTTCTTT; V gene: TRBV6-1; J gene: TRBJ1-1; clone size: .; D gene: .
CDR3 protein: CASSPGKTYGYTF; CDR3 DNA: TGTGCCAGCAGCCCTGGCAAGACCTATGGCTACACCTTC; V gene: TRBV11-2; J gene: TRBJ1-2; clone size: once; D gene: .
CDR3 protein: CASSFGQGATEAFF; CDR3 DNA: TGTGCCAGCAGTTTTGGACAGGGGGCTACTGAAGCTTTCTTT; V gene: TRBV6-5; J gene: TRBJ1-1; clone size: .; D gene: TRBD1
CDR3 protein: CASSWTAPGLQFF; CDR3 DNA: TGTGCCAGCAGCTGGACTGCCCCGGGGCTGCAGTTCTTC; V gene: TRBV27; J gene: TRBJ2-1; clone size: .; D gene: .
CDR3 protein: CASSSNRDSSYEQYF; CDR3 DNA: TGTGCCAGCAGCTCAAACCGGGACTCCTCCTACGAGCAGTACTTC; V gene: TRBV14; J gene: TRBJ2-7; clone size: .; D gene: .
CDR3 protein: CASSPSRTGYEQYF; CDR3 DNA: TGTGCCAGCAGCCCTTCTCGTACAGGGTACGAGCAGTACTTC; V gene: TRBV11-2; J gene: TRBJ2-7; clone size: .; D gene: .
CDR3 protein: CASSFLGTSGSYEQYF; CDR3 DNA: TGTGCCAGCAGTTTCCTAGGGACTAGCGGATCCTACGAGCAGTACTTC; V gene: TRBV27; J gene: TRBJ2-7; clone size: .; D gene: TRBD2
CDR3 protein: CASSLPGGGSYNEQFF; CDR3 DNA: TGCGCCAGCAGCCTCCCGGGGGGGGGCTCCTACAATGAGCAGTTCTTC; V gene: TRBV5-1; J gene: TRBJ2-1; clone size: once; D gene: TRBD2
CDR3 protein: CASRPRTSGETPGELFF; CDR3 DNA: TGTGCAAGTCGCCCAAGGACTAGCGGGGAGACTCCCGGGGAGCTGTTTTTT; V gene: TRBV12-2; J gene: TRBJ2-2; clone size: .; D gene: .
CDR3 protein: CASSEGGLGAGGYTF; CDR3 DNA: TGTGCCAGCAGTGAAGGGGGATTGGGGGCCGGTGGCTACACCTTC; V gene: TRBV6-1; J gene: TRBJ1-2; clone size: .; D gene: .
CDR3 protein: CATSTDRGLASGANVLTF; CDR3 DNA: TGTGCCACCAGCACCGACAGGGGGCTCGCCTCTGGGGCCAACGTCCTGACTTTC; V gene: TRBV15; J gene: TRBJ2-6; clone size: .; D gene: TRBD1
CDR3 protein: CASSMGGYEQYF; CDR3 DNA: TGTGCCAGTAGTATGGGAGGTTACGAGCAGTACTTC; V gene: TRBV19; J gene: TRBJ2-7; clone size: .; D gene: .
CDR3 protein: CASSPGTGNTIYF; CDR3 DNA: TGCGCCAGCAGCCCTGGGACCGGAAACACCATATATTTT; V gene: TRBV4-3; J gene: TRBJ1-3; clone size: .; D gene: .
CDR3 protein: CASSLGRIDTDTQYF; CDR3 DNA: TGTGCCAGCAGCTTGGGACGGATTGACACAGATACGCAGTATTTT; V gene: TRBV5-8; J gene: TRBJ2-3; clone size: .; D gene: .
CDR3 protein: CAWSPGSWSTGELFF; CDR3 DNA: TGTGCCTGGAGTCCAGGGAGTTGGAGTACCGGGGAGCTGTTTTTT; V gene: TRBV30; J gene: TRBJ2-2; clone size: .; D gene: .
CDR3 protein: CASSAGADTQYF; CDR3 DNA: TGTGCCAGCAGTGCCGGGGCAGATACGCAGTATTTT; V gene: TRBV2; J gene: TRBJ2-3; clone size: .; D gene: .
CDR3 protein: CASSPTGQLPLAKNIQYF; CDR3 DNA: TGTGCCAGCAGCCCCACCGGGCAGCTCCCCTTAGCCAAAAACATTCAGTACTTC; V gene: TRBV5-6; J gene: TRBJ2-4; clone size: .; D gene: .
CDR3 protein: CASKGLAGGSYEQYF; CDR3 DNA: TGTGCCAGCAAGGGACTAGCGGGAGGCTCCTACGAGCAGTACTTC; V gene: TRBV7-6; J gene: TRBJ2-7; clone size: .; D gene: TRBD2
CDR3 protein: CASSSSEGLARVSNEQFF; CDR3 DNA: TGTGCCAGCAGCTCTAGTGAGGGACTAGCACGGGTAAGCAATGAGCAGTTCTTC; V gene: TRBV7-9; J gene: TRBJ2-1; clone size: .; D gene: TRBD2
CDR3 protein: CASSHQGRLDTQYF; CDR3 DNA: TGCGCCAGCAGCCACCAGGGGCGGTTAGATACGCAGTATTTT; V gene: TRBV4-3; J gene: TRBJ2-3; clone size: .; D gene: .
CDR3 protein: CASSLRTGGRETQYF; CDR3 DNA: TGTGCCAGTAGCCTAAGGACAGGGGGCCGGGAGACCCAGTACTTC; V gene: TRBV19; J gene: TRBJ2-5; clone size: .; D gene: TRBD1
CDR3 protein: CASSESTNPGTQYF; CDR3 DNA: TGCGCCAGCAGTGAGTCGACAAACCCAGGAACCCAGTACTTC; V gene: TRBV10-1; J gene: TRBJ2-5; clone size: .; D gene: .
CDR3 protein: CASSEFRVLLNQPQHF; CDR3 DNA: TGTGCCAGCAGTGAATTCAGAGTCCTTTTGAATCAGCCCCAGCATTTT; V gene: TRBV6-1; J gene: TRBJ1-5; clone size: .; D gene: .
CDR3 protein: CASSLERGAVLPHEAFF; CDR3 DNA: TGCGCCAGCAGCTTGGAACGGGGGGCCGTGCTCCCCCATGAAGCTTTCTTT; V gene: TRBV5-1; J gene: TRBJ1-1; clone size: .; D gene: .
CDR3 protein: CASSVWGRTDTQYF; CDR3 DNA: TGTGCCAGCAGTGTATGGGGCAGGACAGATACGCAGTATTTT; V gene: TRBV27; J gene: TRBJ2-3; clone size: .; D gene: .
CDR3 protein: CASSNGAGIDEQFF; CDR3 DNA: TGCGCCAGCAGTAATGGGGCAGGTATAGATGAGCAGTTCTTC; V gene: TRBV10-2; J gene: TRBJ2-1; clone size: .; D gene: .
CDR3 protein: CAISVAGGLYNEQFF; CDR3 DNA: TGTGCCATCAGTGTGGCGGGGGGCCTCTACAATGAGCAGTTCTTC; V gene: TRBV10-3; J gene: TRBJ2-1; clone size: .; D gene: TRBD2
CDR3 protein: CASSLGSYTDTQYF; CDR3 DNA: TGTGCCAGCAGCTTAGGCAGCTACACAGATACGCAGTATTTT; V gene: TRBV13; J gene: TRBJ2-3; clone size: .; D gene: .
CDR3 protein: CASSRGAEKLFF; CDR3 DNA: TGTGCCAGCAGCCGAGGGGCTGAAAAACTGTTTTTT; V gene: TRBV9; J gene: TRBJ1-4; clone size: .; D gene: .
CDR3 protein: CASSFGGSGEQYF; CDR3 DNA: TGTGCCAGCAGCTTTGGAGGATCGGGCGAGCAGTACTTC; V gene: TRBV7-9; J gene: TRBJ2-7; clone size: .; D gene: .
CDR3 protein: CSVEDRQGRYEQYF; CDR3 DNA: TGCAGCGTTGAAGATCGGCAGGGTCGCTACGAGCAGTACTTC; V gene: TRBV29-1; J gene: TRBJ2-7; clone size: .; D gene: .
CDR3 protein: CASRSYPEVDRDDTDTQYF; CDR3 DNA: TGCGCCAGCAGATCATACCCGGAGGTGGACAGGGACGACACAGATACGCAGTATTTT; V gene: TRBV5-1; J gene: TRBJ2-3; clone size: once; D gene: TRBD1
CDR3 protein: CASSVIPGQGNEQYF; CDR3 DNA: TGTGCCAGCAGTGTTATCCCGGGACAGGGAAACGAGCAGTACTTC; V gene: TRBV6-1; J gene: TRBJ2-7; clone size: .; D gene: TRBD1